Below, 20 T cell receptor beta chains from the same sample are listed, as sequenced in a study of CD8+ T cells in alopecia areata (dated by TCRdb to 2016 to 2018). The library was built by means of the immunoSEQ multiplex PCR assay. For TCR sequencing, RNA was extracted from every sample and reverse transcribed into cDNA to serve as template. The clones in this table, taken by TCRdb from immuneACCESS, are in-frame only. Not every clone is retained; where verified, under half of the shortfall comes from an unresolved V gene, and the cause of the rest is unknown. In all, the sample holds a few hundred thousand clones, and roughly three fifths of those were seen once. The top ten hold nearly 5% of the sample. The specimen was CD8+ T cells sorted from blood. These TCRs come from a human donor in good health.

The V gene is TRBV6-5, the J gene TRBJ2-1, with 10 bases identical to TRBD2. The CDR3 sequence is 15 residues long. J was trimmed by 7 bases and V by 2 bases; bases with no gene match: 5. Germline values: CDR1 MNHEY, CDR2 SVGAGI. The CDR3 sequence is CASSYSGGAVNEQFF. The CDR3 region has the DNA TGTGCCAGCAGTTACAGCGGGGGGGCTGTAAATGAGCAGTTCTTC.

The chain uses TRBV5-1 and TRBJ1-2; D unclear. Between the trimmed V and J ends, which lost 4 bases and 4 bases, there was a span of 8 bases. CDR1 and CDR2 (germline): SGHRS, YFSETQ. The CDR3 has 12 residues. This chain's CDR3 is CASSGGIYGYTF. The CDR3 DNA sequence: TGCGCCAGCAGCGGCGGTATCTATGGCTACACCTTC.

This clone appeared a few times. The CDR3 loop reads CASSYTDGGSEQYF. The CDR3 nucleotides read TGTGCCAGCAGTTACACCGATGGGGGTTCCGAGCAGTACTTC. This chain joins TRBV27 and TRBJ2-7; D may correspond to TRBD1 or TRBD2 (5 bases each). Trimming cost V 4 bases and J 6 bases, with 16 bases left between them. Germline-derived CDR1 and CDR2 are MNHEY and SMNVEV (reference sequence). The CDR3 is 14 residues long.

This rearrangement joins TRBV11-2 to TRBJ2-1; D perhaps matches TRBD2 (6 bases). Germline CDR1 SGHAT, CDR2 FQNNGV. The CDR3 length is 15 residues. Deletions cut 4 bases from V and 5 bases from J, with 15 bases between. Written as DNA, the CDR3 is TGTGCCAGCAGCTCACCCGGTCGCGGGGACAATGAGCAGTTCTTC. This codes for CASSSPGRGDNEQFF.

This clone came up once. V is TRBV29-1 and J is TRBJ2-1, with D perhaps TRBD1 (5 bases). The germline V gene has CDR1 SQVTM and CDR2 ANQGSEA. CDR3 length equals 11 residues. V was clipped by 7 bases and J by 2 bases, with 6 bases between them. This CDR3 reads CSGGAYNEQFF. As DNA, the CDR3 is TGCAGCGGGGGCGCCTACAATGAGCAGTTCTTC.

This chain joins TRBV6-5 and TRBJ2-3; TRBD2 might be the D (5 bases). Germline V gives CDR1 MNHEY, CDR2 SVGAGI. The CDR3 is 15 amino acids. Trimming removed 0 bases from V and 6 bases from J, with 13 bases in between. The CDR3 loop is CASSYSTLSGDTQYF. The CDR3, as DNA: TGTGCCAGCAGTTACTCGACCCTCTCGGGGGATACGCAGTATTTT.

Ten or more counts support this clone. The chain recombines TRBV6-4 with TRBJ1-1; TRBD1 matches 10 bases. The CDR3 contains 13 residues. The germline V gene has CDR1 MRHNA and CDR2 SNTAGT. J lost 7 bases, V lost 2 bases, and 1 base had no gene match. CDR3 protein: CASSDGDRGEAFF. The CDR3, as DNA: TGTGCCAGCAGTGACGGGGACAGGGGTGAAGCTTTCTTT.

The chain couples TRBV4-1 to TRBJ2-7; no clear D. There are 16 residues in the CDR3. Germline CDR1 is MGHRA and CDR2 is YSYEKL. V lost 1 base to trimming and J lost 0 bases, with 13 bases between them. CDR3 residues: CASSQGVGSPSYEQYF. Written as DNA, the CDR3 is TGCGCCAGCAGCCAAGGGGTGGGGTCTCCCTCCTACGAGCAGTACTTC.

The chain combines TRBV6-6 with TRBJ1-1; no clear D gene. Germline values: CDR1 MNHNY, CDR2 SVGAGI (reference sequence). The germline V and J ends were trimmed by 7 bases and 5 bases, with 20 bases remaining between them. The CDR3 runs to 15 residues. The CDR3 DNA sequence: TGTGCCAGCACCATCAACCTGGCGGCGGCGACTGAAGCTTTCTTT. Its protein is CASTINLAAATEAFF.

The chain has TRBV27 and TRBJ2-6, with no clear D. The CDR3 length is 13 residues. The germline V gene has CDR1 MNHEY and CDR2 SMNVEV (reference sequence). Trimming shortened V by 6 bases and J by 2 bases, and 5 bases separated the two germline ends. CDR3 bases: TGTGCCAGCAGATTCGCTGGGGCCAACGTCCTGACTTTC. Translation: CASRFAGANVLTF.

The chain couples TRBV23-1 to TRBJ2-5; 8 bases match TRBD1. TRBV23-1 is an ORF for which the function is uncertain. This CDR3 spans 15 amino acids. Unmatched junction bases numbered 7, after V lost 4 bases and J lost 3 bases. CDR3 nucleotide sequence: TGCGCCAGCAGTCGGAGGACAGGGAAAGAAGAGACCCAGTACTTC. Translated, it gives CASSRRTGKEETQYF.

The CDR3 nucleotides are TGCAGCGCTAAGACACAGAACTATGGCTACACCTTC. Translating it yields CSAKTQNYGYTF. The genes are TRBV29-1 and TRBJ1-2; D remains ambiguous. This CDR3 contains 12 residues. CDR1 is SQVTM, CDR2 ANQGSEA, per germline. V shed 7 bases and J shed 2 bases, with 11 bases lying between them.

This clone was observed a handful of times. The CDR3: CASSPPGTGFGYTF. The DNA of the CDR3 is TGTGCCAGCAGCCCTCCGGGGACAGGGTTTGGCTACACCTTC. The gene calls are TRBV7-9 and TRBJ1-2; 9 bases are a match to TRBD1. CDR3 length: 14 amino acids. Unmatched junction bases numbered 8, after V lost 5 bases and J lost 7 bases. The germline gives CDR1 SEHNR, CDR2 FQNEAQ (reference sequence).

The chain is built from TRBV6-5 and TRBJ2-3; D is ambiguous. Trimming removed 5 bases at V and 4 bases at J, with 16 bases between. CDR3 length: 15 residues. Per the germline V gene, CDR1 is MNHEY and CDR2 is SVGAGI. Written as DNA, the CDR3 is TGTGCCAGCAGTATGGGCCTGGGTTGGGCAGATACGCAGTATTTT. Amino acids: CASSMGLGWADTQYF.

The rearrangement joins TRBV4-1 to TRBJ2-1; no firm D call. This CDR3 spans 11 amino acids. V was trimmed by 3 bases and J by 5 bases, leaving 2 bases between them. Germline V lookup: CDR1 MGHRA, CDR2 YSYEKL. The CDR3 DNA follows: TGCGCCAGCAGCCAGAACAATGAGCAGTTCTTC. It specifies CASSQNNEQFF.

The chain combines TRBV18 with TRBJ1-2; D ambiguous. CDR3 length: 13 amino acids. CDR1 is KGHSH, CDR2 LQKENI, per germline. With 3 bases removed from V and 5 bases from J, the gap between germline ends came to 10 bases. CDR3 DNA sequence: TGTGCCAGCTCACCTCTTAGGGTGTATGGCTACACCTTC. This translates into CASSPLRVYGYTF.

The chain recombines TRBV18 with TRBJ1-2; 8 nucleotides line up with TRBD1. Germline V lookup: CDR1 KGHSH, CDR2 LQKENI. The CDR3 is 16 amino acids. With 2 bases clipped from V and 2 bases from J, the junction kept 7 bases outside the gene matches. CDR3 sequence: CASSPSQTGENYGYTF. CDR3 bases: TGTGCCAGCTCACCAAGCCAGACAGGGGAAAACTATGGCTACACCTTC.

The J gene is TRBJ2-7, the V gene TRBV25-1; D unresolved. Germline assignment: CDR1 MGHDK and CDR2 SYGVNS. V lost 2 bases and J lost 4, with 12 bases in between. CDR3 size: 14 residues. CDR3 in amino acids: CASSEAAALYEQYF. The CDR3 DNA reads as TGTGCCAGCAGTGAAGCGGCAGCACTTTACGAGCAGTACTTC.

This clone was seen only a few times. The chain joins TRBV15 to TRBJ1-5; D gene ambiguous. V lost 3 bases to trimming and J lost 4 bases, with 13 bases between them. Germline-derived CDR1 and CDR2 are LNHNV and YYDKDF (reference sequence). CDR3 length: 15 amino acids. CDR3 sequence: CATSSSPDGNQPQHF. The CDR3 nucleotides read TGTGCCACCAGCAGCTCTCCAGATGGGAATCAGCCCCAGCATTTT.

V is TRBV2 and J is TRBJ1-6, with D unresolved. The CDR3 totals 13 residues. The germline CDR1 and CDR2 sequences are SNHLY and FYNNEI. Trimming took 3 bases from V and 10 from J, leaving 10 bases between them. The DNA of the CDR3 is TGTGCCAGCAGTGAGAAGGAGCGATCACCCCTCCACTTT. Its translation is CASSEKERSPLHF.